This T cell receptor beta chain comes out of a study of HIV-infected patients and healthy controls. This clonotype was counted a few times. Germline V lookup: CDR1 LGHNA, CDR2 YSLEER. V was cut by 3 bases and J by 3 bases, with 17 bases left in between. The CDR3 sequence is 16 residues long. TCRdb independently ran MiXCR on the 5' RACE reads; one entry per CDR3 protein. The sample has about 64,000 distinct CDR3 sequences, under 25% seen once. Sequenced material: CD4+ T cells from blood. The origin of this receptor is a human donor in good health. This chain connects TRBV4-3 to TRBJ1-2; D is ambiguous. This chain's CDR3 is CASSHAETRGYYGYTF. Written as DNA, the CDR3 is TGCGCCAGCAGCCATGCCGAGACCCGAGGGTACTATGGCTACACCTTC.